This TCR beta chain was sequenced for a study of OX40 agonist ivuxolimab in advanced cancers. Whole-study context: Patients enrolled in dose escalation were diagnosed with hepatocellular carcinoma, melanoma, renal cell or head and neck cancer.

Repertoires were generated with immunoSEQ multiplex PCR, while TCRdb's copy carries only in-frame clones and drops some. Among around 100,000 clones, approximately 89% were seen once, and the ten largest hold 0.54%. Study results and limitations: CD8+ T cells were the subset that, on average, had more expanded clones than CD4+.

With regard to this clone: Its target is not known.

Germline V gene lookup returns CDR1 SGHTA and CDR2 FQGTGA. The CDR3 is 16 residues long. After removal of 6 bases from V and 2 bases from J, the junction contained 6 bases not matched to a gene. The chain carries TRBV7-3 and TRBJ2-2, with TRBD1 matching 10 bases. This TCR came from an adult with an advanced solid tumor such as melanoma, head and neck, liver or kidney cancer. Source: CD4+ or CD8+ T cells sorted from blood, taken in a trial of the OX40 agonist ivuxolimab. The CDR3 loop is CASRQTGGDNTGELFF. The CDR3 nucleotides read TGTGCCAGCAGACAGACAGGGGGCGATAACACCGGGGAGCTGTTTTTT.